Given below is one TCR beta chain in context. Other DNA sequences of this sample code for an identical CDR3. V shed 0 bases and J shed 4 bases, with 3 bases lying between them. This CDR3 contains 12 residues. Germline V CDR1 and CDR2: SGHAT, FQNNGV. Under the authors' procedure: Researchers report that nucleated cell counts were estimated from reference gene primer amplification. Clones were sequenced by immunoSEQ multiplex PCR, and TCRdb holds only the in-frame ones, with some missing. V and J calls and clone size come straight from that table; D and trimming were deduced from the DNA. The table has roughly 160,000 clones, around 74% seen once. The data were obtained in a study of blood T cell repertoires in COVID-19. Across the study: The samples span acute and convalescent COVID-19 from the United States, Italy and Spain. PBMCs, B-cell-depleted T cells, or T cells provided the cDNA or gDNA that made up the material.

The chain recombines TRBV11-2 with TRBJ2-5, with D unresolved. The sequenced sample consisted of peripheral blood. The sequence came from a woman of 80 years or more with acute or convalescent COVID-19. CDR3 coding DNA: TGTGCCAGCAGCTTAGATCGAGAGACCCAGTACTTC. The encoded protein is CASSLDRETQYF.